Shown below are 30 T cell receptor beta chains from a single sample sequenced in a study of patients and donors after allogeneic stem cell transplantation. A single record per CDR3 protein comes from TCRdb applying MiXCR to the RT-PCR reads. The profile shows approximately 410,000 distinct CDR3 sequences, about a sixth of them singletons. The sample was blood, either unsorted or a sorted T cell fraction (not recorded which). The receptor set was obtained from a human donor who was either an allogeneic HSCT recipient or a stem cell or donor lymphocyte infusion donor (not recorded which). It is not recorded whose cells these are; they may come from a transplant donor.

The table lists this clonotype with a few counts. The CDR3 nucleotides are TGCGCCAGCAGGGACCCAGGCGGGAGAAGCACAGATACGCAGTATTTT. This codes for CASRDPGGRSTDTQYF. The chain uses TRBV5-1 and TRBJ2-3; 7 bases line up with TRBD2. J lost 0 bases, V lost 5 bases, and 9 bases had no gene match. Germline CDR1 and CDR2: SGHRS and YFSETQ. The CDR3 has 16 residues. The full variable domain, completed using reference TRBV5-1 and TRBJ2-3, is KAGVTQTPRYLIKTRGQQVTLSCSPISGHRSVSWYQQTPGQGLQFLFEYFSETQRNKGNFPGRFSGRQFSNSRSEMNVSTLELGDSALYLCASRDPGGRSTDTQYFGPGTRLTVL.

Written as DNA, the CDR3 is TGCAGTGCTAGTCGGGTAGGGGAGACCCAGTACTTC. This codes for CSASRVGETQYF. The rearrangement links TRBV20-1 to TRBJ2-5; D uncertain. CDR3 length: 12 amino acids. Germline V gives CDR1 DFQATT, CDR2 SNEGSKA (reference sequence). V was cut by 3 bases and J by 5 bases, with 10 bases left in between.

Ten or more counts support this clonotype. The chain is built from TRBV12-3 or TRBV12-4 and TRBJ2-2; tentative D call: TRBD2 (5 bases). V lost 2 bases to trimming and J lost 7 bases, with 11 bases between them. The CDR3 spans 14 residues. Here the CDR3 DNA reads TGTGCCAGCAGTTTACGGGGATTCAACGGGGAGCTGTTTTTT. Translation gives CASSLRGFNGELFF.

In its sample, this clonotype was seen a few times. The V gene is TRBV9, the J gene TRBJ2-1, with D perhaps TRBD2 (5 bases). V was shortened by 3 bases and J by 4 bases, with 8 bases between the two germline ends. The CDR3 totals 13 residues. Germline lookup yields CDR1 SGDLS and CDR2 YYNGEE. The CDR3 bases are TGTGCCAGCAGCGGATCGGGGTACAATGAGCAGTTCTTC. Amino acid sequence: CASSGSGYNEQFF.

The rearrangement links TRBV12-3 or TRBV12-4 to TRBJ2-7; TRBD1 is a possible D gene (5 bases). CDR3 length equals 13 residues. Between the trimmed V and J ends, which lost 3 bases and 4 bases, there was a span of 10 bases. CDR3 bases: TGTGCCAGCAGTTTTCAGGGTGGGTACGAGCAGTACTTC. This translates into CASSFQGGYEQYF.

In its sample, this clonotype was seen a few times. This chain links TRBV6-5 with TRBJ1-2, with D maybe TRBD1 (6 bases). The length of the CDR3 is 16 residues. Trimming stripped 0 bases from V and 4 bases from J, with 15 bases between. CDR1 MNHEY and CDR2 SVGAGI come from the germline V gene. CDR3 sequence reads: CASSYSADRIAYGYTF. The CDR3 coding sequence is TGTGCCAGCAGTTACTCCGCTGACAGGATTGCCTATGGCTACACCTTC.

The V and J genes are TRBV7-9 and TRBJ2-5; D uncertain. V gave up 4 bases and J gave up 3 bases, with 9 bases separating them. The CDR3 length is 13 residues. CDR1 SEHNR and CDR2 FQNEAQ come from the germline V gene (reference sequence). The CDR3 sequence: CASSSPLKETQYF. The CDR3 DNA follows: TGTGCCAGCAGCTCTCCCCTAAAAGAGACCCAGTACTTC.

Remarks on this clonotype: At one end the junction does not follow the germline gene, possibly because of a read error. The CDR3 protein is CASSRVRGAGCTF. As DNA, the CDR3 is TGTGCCAGCAGTCGGGTCAGGGGGGCGGGCTGCACCTTC. This rearrangement joins TRBV12-3 or TRBV12-4 to TRBJ1-2; 7 positions match TRBD1. The CDR3 consists of 13 residues.

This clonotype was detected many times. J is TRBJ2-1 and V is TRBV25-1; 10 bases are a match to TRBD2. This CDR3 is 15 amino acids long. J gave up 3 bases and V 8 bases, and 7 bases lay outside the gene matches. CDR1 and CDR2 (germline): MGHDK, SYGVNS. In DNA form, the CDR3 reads TGTGCCAGCCTCCCCGGGACTAGCGTCTACAATGAGCAGTTCTTC. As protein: CASLPGTSVYNEQFF.

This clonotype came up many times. CDR3 nucleotides: TGTGCCAGCAGTTTAGCGTCGGGGACAGGGACCCCATCTAACTATGGCTACACCTTC. Protein sequence: CASSLASGTGTPSNYGYTF. The chain uses TRBV12-3 or TRBV12-4 and TRBJ1-2; TRBD1 agrees at 9 bases. The CDR3 is 19 residues long. J gave up 0 bases and V 0 bases, and 11 bases lay outside the gene matches.

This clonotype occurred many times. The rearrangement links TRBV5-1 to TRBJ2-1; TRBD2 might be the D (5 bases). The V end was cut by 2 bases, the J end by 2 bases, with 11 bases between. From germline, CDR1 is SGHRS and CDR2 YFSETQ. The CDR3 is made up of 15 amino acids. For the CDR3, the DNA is TGCGCCAGCAGCTTAAGCGGAGCAACCTACAATGAGCAGTTCTTC. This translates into CASSLSGATYNEQFF.

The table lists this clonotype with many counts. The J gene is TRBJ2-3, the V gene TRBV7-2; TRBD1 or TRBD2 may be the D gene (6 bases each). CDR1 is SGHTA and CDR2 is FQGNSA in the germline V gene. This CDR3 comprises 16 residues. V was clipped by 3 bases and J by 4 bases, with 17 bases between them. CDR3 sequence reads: CASSFVFHRGPDTQYF. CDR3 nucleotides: TGTGCCAGCAGCTTCGTATTCCACCGGGGGCCAGATACGCAGTATTTT.

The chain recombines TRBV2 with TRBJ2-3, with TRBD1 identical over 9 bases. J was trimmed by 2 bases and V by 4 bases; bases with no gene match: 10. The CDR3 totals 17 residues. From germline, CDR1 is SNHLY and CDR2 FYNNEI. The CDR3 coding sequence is TGTGCCAGCAGTGGACGAGTGGGACAGGGAGTCACAGATACGCAGTATTTT. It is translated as CASSGRVGQGVTDTQYF.

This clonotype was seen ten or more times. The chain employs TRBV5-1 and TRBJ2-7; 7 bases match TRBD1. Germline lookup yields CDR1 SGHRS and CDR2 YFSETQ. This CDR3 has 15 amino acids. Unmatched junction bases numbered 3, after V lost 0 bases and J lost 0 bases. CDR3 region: CASSLGGTASYEQYF. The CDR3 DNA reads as TGCGCCAGCAGCTTGGGAGGGACAGCCTCCTACGAGCAGTACTTC. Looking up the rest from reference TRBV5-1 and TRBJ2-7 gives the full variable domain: KAGVTQTPRYLIKTRGQQVTLSCSPISGHRSVSWYQQTPGQGLQFLFEYFSETQRNKGNFPGRFSGRQFSNSRSEMNVSTLELGDSALYLCASSLGGTASYEQYFGPGTRLTVT.

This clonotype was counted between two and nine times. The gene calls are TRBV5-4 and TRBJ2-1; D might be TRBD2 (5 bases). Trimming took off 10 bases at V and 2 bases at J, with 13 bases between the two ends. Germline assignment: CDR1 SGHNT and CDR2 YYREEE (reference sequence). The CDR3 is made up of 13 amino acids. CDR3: CAGESEPYNEQFF. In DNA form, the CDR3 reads TGTGCCGGGGAGTCGGAACCCTACAATGAGCAGTTCTTC.

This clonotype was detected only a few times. The CDR3 nucleotides are TGTGCCAGCAGCCAAGAGGACAGGGGGCGCTTAGATACGCAGTATTTT. This sequence encodes CASSQEDRGRLDTQYF. This chain links TRBV3-1 with TRBJ2-3; 11 bases fit TRBD1. The germline V gene has CDR1 LGHDT and CDR2 YNNKEL (reference sequence). The ends lost 0 bases at V and 5 bases at J; junction bases unmatched: 4. This CDR3 is built from 16 residues.

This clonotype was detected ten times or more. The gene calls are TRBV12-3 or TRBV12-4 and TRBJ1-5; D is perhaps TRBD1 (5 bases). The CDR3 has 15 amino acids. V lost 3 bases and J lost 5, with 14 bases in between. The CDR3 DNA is TGTGCCAGCAGTTTCGGGACCCCGGGCTATCAGCCCCAGCATTTT. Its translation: CASSFGTPGYQPQHF.

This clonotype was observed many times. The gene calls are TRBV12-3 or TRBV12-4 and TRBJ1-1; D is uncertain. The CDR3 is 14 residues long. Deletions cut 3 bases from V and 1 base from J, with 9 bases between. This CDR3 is CASSLGRQNTEAFF. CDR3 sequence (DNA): TGTGCCAGCAGTTTGGGCAGGCAGAACACTGAAGCTTTCTTT.

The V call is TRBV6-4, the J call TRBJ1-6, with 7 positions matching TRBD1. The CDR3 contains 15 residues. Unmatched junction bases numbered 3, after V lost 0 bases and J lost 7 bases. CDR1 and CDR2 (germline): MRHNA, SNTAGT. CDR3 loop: CASSDSQGTNSPLHF. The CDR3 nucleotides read TGTGCCAGCAGTGACTCACAGGGGACCAATTCACCCCTCCACTTT.

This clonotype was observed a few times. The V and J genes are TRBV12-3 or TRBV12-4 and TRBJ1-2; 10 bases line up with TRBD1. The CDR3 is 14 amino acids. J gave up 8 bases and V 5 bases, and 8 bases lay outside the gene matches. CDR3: CASSKGQGTRGYTF. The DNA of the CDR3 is TGTGCCAGCAGTAAGGGACAGGGGACGAGGGGCTACACCTTC.

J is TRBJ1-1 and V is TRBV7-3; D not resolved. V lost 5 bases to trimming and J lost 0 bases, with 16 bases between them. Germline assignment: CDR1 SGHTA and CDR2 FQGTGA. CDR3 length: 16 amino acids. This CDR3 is CASSPAPRSMNTEAFF. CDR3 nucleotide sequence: TGTGCCAGCAGCCCCGCTCCCAGGTCTATGAACACTGAAGCTTTCTTT.

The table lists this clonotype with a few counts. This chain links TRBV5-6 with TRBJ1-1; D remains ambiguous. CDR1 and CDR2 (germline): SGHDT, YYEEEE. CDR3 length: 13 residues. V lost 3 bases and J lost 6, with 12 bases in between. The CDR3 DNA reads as TGTGCCAGCAGCTATGGCGTGGCGCCTGAAGCTTTCTTT. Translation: CASSYGVAPEAFF.

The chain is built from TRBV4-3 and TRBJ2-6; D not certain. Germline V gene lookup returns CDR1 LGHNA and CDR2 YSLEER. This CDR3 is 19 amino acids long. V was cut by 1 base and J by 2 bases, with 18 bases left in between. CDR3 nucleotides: TGCGCCAGCAGCCAAGGCACTCCGTCCGACCTCGCTGGGGCCAACGTCCTGACTTTC. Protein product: CASSQGTPSDLAGANVLTF.

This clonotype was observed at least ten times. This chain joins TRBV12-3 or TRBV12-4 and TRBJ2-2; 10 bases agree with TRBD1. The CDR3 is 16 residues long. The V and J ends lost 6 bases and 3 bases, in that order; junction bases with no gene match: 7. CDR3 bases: TGTGCCAGCAGGCTCACCGGGACAGGGGACACCGGGGAGCTGTTTTTT. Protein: CASRLTGTGDTGELFF.

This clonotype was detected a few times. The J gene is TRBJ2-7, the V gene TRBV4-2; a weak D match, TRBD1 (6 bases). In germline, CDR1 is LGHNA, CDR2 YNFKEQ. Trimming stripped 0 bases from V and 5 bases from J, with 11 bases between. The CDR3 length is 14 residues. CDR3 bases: TGTGCCAGCAGCCAAGACAGGGGAATCAACGAGCAGTACTTC. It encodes CASSQDRGINEQYF.

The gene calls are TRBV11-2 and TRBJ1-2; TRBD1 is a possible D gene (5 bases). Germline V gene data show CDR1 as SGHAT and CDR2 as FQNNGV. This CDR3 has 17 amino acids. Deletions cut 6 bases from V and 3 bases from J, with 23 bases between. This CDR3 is CASRPLNRITRDYGYTF. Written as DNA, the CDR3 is TGTGCCAGCAGGCCCCTTAACAGGATAACCAGGGACTATGGCTACACCTTC.

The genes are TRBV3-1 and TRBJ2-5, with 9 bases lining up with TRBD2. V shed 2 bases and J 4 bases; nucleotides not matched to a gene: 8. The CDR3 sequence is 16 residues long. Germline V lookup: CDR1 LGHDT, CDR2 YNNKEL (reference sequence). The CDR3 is CASSQIAGGRGETQYF. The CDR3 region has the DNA TGTGCCAGCAGCCAAATCGCGGGGGGGCGGGGAGAGACCCAGTACTTC.

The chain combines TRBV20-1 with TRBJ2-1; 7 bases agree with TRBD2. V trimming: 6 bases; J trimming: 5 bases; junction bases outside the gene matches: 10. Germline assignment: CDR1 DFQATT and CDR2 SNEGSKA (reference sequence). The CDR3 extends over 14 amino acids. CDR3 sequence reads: CSARREGFDNEQFF. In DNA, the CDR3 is TGCAGTGCAAGAAGGGAGGGATTTGACAATGAGCAGTTCTTC.

CDR3 sequence (DNA): TGTGCCAGCGAGACTAACTACAATGAGCAGTTCTTC. Translating it yields CASETNYNEQFF. The V gene is TRBV2, the J gene TRBJ2-1, with a possible D match to TRBD2 (5 bases). This CDR3 has 12 amino acids. V shed 8 bases and J shed 3 bases, with 8 bases lying between them. CDR1 and CDR2 from the germline V gene are SNHLY and FYNNEI.

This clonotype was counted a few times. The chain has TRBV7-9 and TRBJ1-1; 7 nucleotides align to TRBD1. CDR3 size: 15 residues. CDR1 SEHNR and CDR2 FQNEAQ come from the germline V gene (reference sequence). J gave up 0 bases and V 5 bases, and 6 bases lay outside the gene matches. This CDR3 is CASSPRDRLNTEAFF. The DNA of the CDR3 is TGTGCCAGCAGCCCCCGGGACAGACTGAACACTGAAGCTTTCTTT.